The 24 T cell receptor beta chains in this list originate from one sample, sequenced in a study of breast tumors, draining lymph nodes, adjacent tissues. One entry per CDR3 protein, called by TCRdb with MiXCR from the multiplex PCR reads. The table records tens of thousands of distinct CDR3 sequences, under 50% of them present only once. The sample was breast tumor tissue. These receptors all stem from a female donor with breast cancer. Some clones in this sample may be carry-over from other donors' samples.

At least ten counts were recorded for this clonotype. The V call is TRBV10-3, the J call TRBJ1-2; 11 bases fit TRBD1. V shed 2 bases, J shed 3 bases, and the junction held 11 bases outside the gene matches. This CDR3 is built from 18 residues. Germline lookup yields CDR1 ENHRY and CDR2 SYGVKD. Written as DNA, the CDR3 is TGTGCCATCAGTGAGGGGAGGACAGGGGGCGGCCTCTACTATGGCTACACCTTC. Its translation: CAISEGRTGGGLYYGYTF.

With regard to this clonotype: One base away lies a much larger clone, so this may be a sequencing read error. The chain links TRBV6-6 to TRBJ2-1, with 8 positions matching TRBD1. Germline V gene sequence: CDR1 MNHNY, CDR2 SVGAGI (reference sequence). The CDR3 spans 17 residues. This CDR3 is CASSHSSLQGVHNEQFF. CDR3 in DNA: TGTGCCAGCAGTCACTCGAGTTTACAGGGGGTTCACAATGAGCAGTTCTTC.

The rearrangement links TRBV4-1 to TRBJ2-1, with D possibly TRBD2 on 6 matching bases. The CDR3 totals 14 residues. From germline, CDR1 is MGHRA and CDR2 YSYEKL. V shed 8 bases and J shed 12 bases, with 23 bases lying between them. DNA for the CDR3: TGCGCCAGCGGTAGCGGCCCCTTCACAGATACGCAGTTCTTC. It codes for CASGSGPFTDTQFF.

This clonotype was picked up many times. V is TRBV19 and J is TRBJ1-4; the D gene is possibly TRBD1 (5 bases). Trimming shortened V by 10 bases and J by 8 bases, and 11 bases separated the two germline ends. From germline, CDR1 is LNHDA and CDR2 SQIVND (reference sequence). CDR3 length: 11 residues. The DNA for the CDR3 is TGTGCCACGCGGGGGTCAGAAAAACTGTTTTTT. Translation: CATRGSEKLFF.

In its sample, this clonotype was seen many times. This may be a read error, as it is one base from a much larger clone. The V call is TRBV20-1, the J call TRBJ2-7, with 8 bases lining up with TRBD2. The V segment lost 0 bases and the J segment 2 bases; nucleotides outside the gene matches: 6. The V gene's germline CDR1 is DFQATT and CDR2 SNEGSKA (reference sequence). The CDR3 is 15 residues long. In nucleotides, the CDR3 is TGCAGTGCTAGAGATTTTAGCGGGGCAACCTACGAGCAGTACTTC. It yields the protein CSARDFSGATYEQYF.

This clonotype occurred many times. The J gene is TRBJ2-5, the V gene TRBV12-3 or TRBV12-4; 9 bases line up with TRBD2. The CDR3 is 16 residues long. J was trimmed by 0 bases and V by 5 bases; bases with no gene match: 7. The CDR3 loop is CASSPHSGSDQETQYF. The CDR3 region has the DNA TGTGCCAGCAGTCCGCATAGCGGGAGCGACCAAGAGACCCAGTACTTC.

The V and J genes are TRBV5-1 and TRBJ1-1, with 8 bases identical to TRBD1. This CDR3 comprises 14 residues. J was trimmed by 0 bases and V by 7 bases; bases with no gene match: 5. Germline V gene data show CDR1 as SGHRS and CDR2 as YFSETQ. CDR3 DNA: TGCGCCAGCTACTCAGGGGGCGTGAACACTGAAGCTTTCTTT. This gives the protein CASYSGGVNTEAFF.

Worth noting for this clonotype: Because the CDR3 is missing its conserved closing phenylalanine or tryptophan, this is likely a read error. The V call is TRBV4-2, the J call TRBJ2-3; D unresolved. Germline V gene sequence: CDR1 LGHNA, CDR2 YNFKEQ. This CDR3 region has 15 residues. Here the CDR3 DNA reads TGTGCTAGCAGCCAAGATTACTACGGAGCAGATACGCAGTATTCT. It yields the protein CASSQDYYGADTQYS.

Of note for this clonotype: Without the conserved terminal phenylalanine or tryptophan, this CDR3 likely stems from a read error. The chain combines TRBV15 with TRBJ2-1; TRBD1 matches 11 bases. Looked up from germline, CDR1 is LNHNV and CDR2 is YYDKDF (reference sequence). CDR3 length equals 16 residues. V was clipped by 3 bases and J by 8 bases; unmatched bases: 9. The CDR3 DNA sequence: TGTGCCACCAGCAGTGGGGGACAGGGGGACGTGTATGAGCAGTTCCTC. Translating it yields CATSSGGQGDVYEQFL.

This clonotype was detected ten times or more. The chain has TRBV12-3 or TRBV12-4 and TRBJ1-5, with D possibly matching TRBD1 (6 bases). V lost 3 bases and J lost 2, with 14 bases in between. The CDR3 runs to 16 residues. The CDR3 here is CASSFGGGAGNQPQHF. CDR3 nucleotides: TGTGCCAGCAGTTTCGGGGGGGGCGCAGGCAATCAGCCCCAGCATTTT.

The chain joins TRBV25-1 to TRBJ2-7; no definite D call. This CDR3 comprises 13 residues. CDR1 and CDR2 (germline): MGHDK, SYGVNS. The V end was cut by 3 bases, the J end by 7 bases, with 13 bases between. This CDR3 is CASSDRAPLEQYF. The DNA for the CDR3 is TGTGCCAGCAGTGACCGTGCGCCACTAGAGCAGTACTTC.

This clonotype was seen ten or more times. The chain is built from TRBV3-1 and TRBJ2-7; D gene unclear. Trimming stripped 1 base from V and 4 bases from J, with 5 bases between. Looked up from germline, CDR1 is LGHDT and CDR2 is YNNKEL (reference sequence). The CDR3 sequence is 12 residues long. Here the CDR3 reads CASSQGRYEQYF. The CDR3 DNA reads TGTGCCAGCAGCCAAGGGCGGTACGAGCAGTACTTC.

This clonotype ranks as medium-sized. This chain joins TRBV7-6 and TRBJ2-5; D unclear. With 5 bases removed from V and 4 bases from J, the gap between germline ends came to 17 bases. Germline loops: CDR1 SGHVS, CDR2 FNYEAQ. The CDR3 totals 15 residues. The CDR3 reads CASSAPGRNPETQYF. The CDR3 nucleotides read TGTGCCAGCAGCGCGCCGGGCCGCAATCCAGAGACCCAGTACTTC.

A note on this clonotype: An end of the junction does not agree with germline; a read error may underlie this. The chain employs TRBV29-1 and TRBJ2-7; a weak D match, TRBD1 (5 bases). Germline V gene lookup returns CDR1 SQVTM and CDR2 ANQGSEA. The CDR3 has 14 amino acids. The CDR3, as DNA: TGCCGCGTTGAAGGCCAGGGTGTTGCTGGCGAGCAGTACTTC. Translating gives CRVEGQGVAGEQYF.

This clonotype has a count of ten or more. This may be a read error, as it is one base from a much larger clone. This rearrangement joins TRBV20-1 to TRBJ2-3; 9 bases line up with TRBD2. Germline values: CDR1 DFQATT, CDR2 SNEGSKA (reference sequence). V was pared by 1 base and J by 2 bases, with 10 bases of the junction left unmatched. The CDR3 spans 17 residues. In DNA, the CDR3 is TGCAGTGCTAGAGCGGATGTAGCGGGAGCGTACACAGATACGCAGTATTTT. Amino acid sequence: CSARADVAGAYTDTQYF.

On this clonotype itself: At one end, the junction sequence differs from germline, possibly due to a read error. The rearrangement joins TRBV6-6 to TRBJ1-4; TRBD1 matches 10 bases. The CDR3 is 15 residues long. Germline loops: CDR1 MNHNY, CDR2 SVGAGI (reference sequence). The CDR3 here is CASSHSGQGVEKQFF. As DNA, the CDR3 is TGTGCCAGCAGTCACTCAGGACAGGGGGTTGAAAAACAGTTTTTT.

The V and J genes are TRBV9 and TRBJ2-5, with TRBD2 matching 10 bases. After removal of 3 bases from V and 4 bases from J, the junction contained 9 bases not matched to a gene. The germline V gene has CDR1 SGDLS and CDR2 YYNGEE. CDR3 length: 16 amino acids. CDR3 region: CASSARTSGVGETQYF. CDR3 DNA sequence: TGTGCCAGCAGCGCACGAACTAGCGGGGTCGGAGAGACCCAGTACTTC.

As regards this clonotype: Germline and junction disagree at one end, which may indicate a read error. The chain couples TRBV6-5 to TRBJ2-2; TRBD2 agrees at 9 bases. Germline CDR1 and CDR2: MNHEY and SVGAGI. The CDR3 sequence is 15 residues long. The CDR3 nucleotides are TGTGCCAGCAGTCCTAGCGGGACCGGTTTCGGGGAGCTGCTTTTT. This codes for CASSPSGTGFGELLF.

This clonotype was seen at least ten times. The CDR3 coding sequence is TGTGCCAGCAGTTACTCGAGGGGGCAAGAGACCCAGTACTTC. Its translation: CASSYSRGQETQYF. The chain carries TRBV6-6 and TRBJ2-5, with D perhaps TRBD1 (6 bases). Trimming removed 0 bases at V and 2 bases at J, with 7 bases between. Germline V gene lookup returns CDR1 MNHNY and CDR2 SVGAGI (reference sequence). CDR3 length equals 14 residues.

The chain carries TRBV15 and TRBJ2-5; D is perhaps TRBD1 (5 bases). The V gene lost 0 bases and the J gene lost 2 bases, with 10 bases spanning the gap. The CDR3 length is 15 residues. The germline CDR1 and CDR2 sequences are LNHNV and YYDKDF (reference sequence). CDR3 coding DNA: TGTGCCACCAGCAGAGATTTGACAGAACAAGAGACCCAGTACTTC. Encoded protein: CATSRDLTEQETQYF.

This clonotype was picked up one time. Because it lacks the conserved phenylalanine or tryptophan at the end, this CDR3 is likely a read error. The V gene is TRBV7-9, the J gene TRBJ2-1; TRBD1 agrees at 7 bases. CDR1 SEHNR and CDR2 FQNEAQ come from the germline V gene (reference sequence). This CDR3 is built from 12 residues. CDR3 sequence (DNA): TGTGCTAGCAGCTCACAGGGGAATGAGCAGTTCCTC. This sequence encodes CASSSQGNEQFL.

Many counts were recorded for this clonotype. The V gene is TRBV19, the J gene TRBJ2-7; 8 nucleotides line up with TRBD1. The CDR3 spans 15 residues. V dropped 5 bases and J dropped 2; count of bases not matched to a gene: 8. Looked up from germline, CDR1 is LNHDA and CDR2 is SQIVND (reference sequence). The CDR3 nucleotides are TGTGCCAGTAGTCAACCGGGACAGGCGGCCTACGAGCAGTACTTC. Protein product: CASSQPGQAAYEQYF.

CDR3 DNA sequence: TGCAGTGCTAGCGACAGGGGAAGTCAGCCCCAGTACTTC. Translating it yields CSASDRGSQPQYF. This rearrangement joins TRBV20-1 to TRBJ2-5, with 8 positions matching TRBD1. In germline, CDR1 is DFQATT, CDR2 SNEGSKA (reference sequence). The V gene end was trimmed by 3 bases and the J gene end by 9 bases; junction bases not matched to a gene: 9. The CDR3 loop spans 13 amino acids.

On this clonotype itself: This could be a read error, since a much larger clone is one nucleotide away. The gene calls are TRBV29-1 and TRBJ2-7; 10 bases align to TRBD1. CDR3 length: 13 residues. Germline CDR1 is SQVTM and CDR2 is ANQGSEA. The CDR3 sequence is CSFIPTGGYERYF. The CDR3 DNA follows: TGCAGCTTCATCCCGACAGGGGGCTACGAGCGGTACTTC.